This T cell receptor (beta chain) was recorded in a study of blood T cell repertoires in COVID-19. Germline CDR1 is DFQATT and CDR2 is SNEGSKA (reference sequence). With 8 bases removed from V and 3 bases from J, the gap between germline ends came to 10 bases. The CDR3 consists of 11 residues. Generated by immunoSEQ multiplex PCR, the TCRdb table keeps only in-frame clones and is missing some. The table has some 160,000 clones, about four fifths seen once. The receptor was isolated from a woman older than 75 with acute or convalescent COVID-19. Sequenced material: peripheral blood. The chain links TRBV20-1 to TRBJ1-1; D is unclear. This CDR3 is CSPARYTEAFF. CDR3 DNA: TGCAGTCCCGCCAGGTACACTGAAGCTTTCTTT.